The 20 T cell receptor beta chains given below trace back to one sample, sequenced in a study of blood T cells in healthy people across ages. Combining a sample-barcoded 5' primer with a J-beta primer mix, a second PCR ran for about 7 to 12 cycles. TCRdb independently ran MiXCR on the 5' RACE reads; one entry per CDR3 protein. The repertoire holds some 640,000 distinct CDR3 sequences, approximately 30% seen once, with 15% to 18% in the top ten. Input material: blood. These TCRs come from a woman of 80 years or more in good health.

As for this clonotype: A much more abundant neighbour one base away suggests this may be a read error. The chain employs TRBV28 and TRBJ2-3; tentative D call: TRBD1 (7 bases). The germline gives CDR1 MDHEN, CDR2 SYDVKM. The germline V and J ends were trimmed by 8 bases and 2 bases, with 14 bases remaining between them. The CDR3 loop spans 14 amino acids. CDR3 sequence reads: CASQTGRSTDTQYF. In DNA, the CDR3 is TGTGCCAGCCAGACAGGGAGGTCCACAGATACGCAGTATTTT.

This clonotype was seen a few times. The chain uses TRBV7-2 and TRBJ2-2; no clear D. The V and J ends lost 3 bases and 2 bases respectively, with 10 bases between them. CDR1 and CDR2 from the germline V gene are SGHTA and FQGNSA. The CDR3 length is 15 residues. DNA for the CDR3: TGTGCCAGCAGCTTTCCGACTCTTAACACCGGGGAGCTGTTTTTT. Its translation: CASSFPTLNTGELFF.

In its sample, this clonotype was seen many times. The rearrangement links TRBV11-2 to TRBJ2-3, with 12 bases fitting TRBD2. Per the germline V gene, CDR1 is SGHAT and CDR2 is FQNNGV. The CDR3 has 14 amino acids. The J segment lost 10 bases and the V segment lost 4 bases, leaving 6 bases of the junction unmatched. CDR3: CASSSRLAGVAQYF. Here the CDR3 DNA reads TGTGCCAGCAGCTCACGACTAGCGGGGGTGGCGCAGTATTTT. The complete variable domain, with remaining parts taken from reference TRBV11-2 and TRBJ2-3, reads EAGVAQSPRYKIIEKRQSVAFWCNPISGHATLYWYQQILGQGPKLLIQFQNNGVVDDSQLPKDRFSAERLKGVDSTLKIQPAKLEDSAVYLCASSSRLAGVAQYFGPGTRLTVL.

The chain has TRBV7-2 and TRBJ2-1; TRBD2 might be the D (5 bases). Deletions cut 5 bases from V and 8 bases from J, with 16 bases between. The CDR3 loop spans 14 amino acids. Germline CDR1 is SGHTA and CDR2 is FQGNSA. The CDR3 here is CASSQVRASHEQFF. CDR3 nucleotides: TGTGCCAGCAGCCAGGTCCGGGCTAGCCATGAGCAGTTCTTC.

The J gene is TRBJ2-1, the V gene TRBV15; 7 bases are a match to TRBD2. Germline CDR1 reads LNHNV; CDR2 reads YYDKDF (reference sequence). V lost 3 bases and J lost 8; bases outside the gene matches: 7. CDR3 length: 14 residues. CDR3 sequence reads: CATSRGGREDEQFF. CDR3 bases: TGTGCCACCAGCAGGGGTGGCCGGGAGGATGAGCAGTTCTTC. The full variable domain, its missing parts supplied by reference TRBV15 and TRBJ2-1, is DAMVIQNPRYQVTQFGKPVTLSCSQTLNHNVMYWYQQKSSQAPKLLFHYYDKDFNNEADTPDNFQSRRPNTSFCFLDIRSPGLGDTAMYLCATSRGGREDEQFFGPGTRLTVL.

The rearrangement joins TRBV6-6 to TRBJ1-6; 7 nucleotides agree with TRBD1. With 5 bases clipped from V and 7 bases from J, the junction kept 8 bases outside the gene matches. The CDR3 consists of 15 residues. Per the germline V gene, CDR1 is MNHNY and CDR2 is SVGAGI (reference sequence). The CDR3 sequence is CASSPQGGGNSPLHF. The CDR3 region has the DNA TGTGCCAGCAGTCCTCAAGGGGGCGGGAATTCACCCCTCCACTTT.

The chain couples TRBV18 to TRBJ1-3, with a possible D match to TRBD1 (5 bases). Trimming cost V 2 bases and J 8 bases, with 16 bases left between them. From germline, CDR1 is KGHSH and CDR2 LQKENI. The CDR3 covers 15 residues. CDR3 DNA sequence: TGTGCCAGCTCACCAGGGCATGGGGCGGCGGACACCATATATTTT. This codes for CASSPGHGAADTIYF.

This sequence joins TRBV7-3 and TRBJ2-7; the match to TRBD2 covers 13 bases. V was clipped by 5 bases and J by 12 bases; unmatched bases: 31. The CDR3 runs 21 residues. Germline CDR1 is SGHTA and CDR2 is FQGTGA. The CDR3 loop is CASSNSGTSGGAGSGQETLYF. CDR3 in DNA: TGTGCCAGCAGCAACTCCGGAACTAGCGGGGGGGCGGGGTCGGGTCAAGAGACCCTGTACTTC.

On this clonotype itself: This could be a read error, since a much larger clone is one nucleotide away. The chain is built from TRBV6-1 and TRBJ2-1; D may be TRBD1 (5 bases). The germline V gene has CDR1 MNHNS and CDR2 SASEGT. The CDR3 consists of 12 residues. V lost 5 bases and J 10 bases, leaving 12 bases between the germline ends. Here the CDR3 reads CASSRQNYEQFF. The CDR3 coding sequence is TGTGCCAGCAGTAGACAGAACTACGAGCAGTTCTTC.

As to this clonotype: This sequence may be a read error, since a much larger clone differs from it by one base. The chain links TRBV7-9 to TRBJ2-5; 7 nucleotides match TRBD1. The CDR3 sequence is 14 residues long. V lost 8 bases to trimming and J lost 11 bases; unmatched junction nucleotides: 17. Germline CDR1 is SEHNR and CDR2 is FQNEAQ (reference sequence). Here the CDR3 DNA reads TGTGCCAGCGGCGGCCGGGACAGCAACAATGAGCAGTACTTC. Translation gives CASGGRDSNNEQYF.

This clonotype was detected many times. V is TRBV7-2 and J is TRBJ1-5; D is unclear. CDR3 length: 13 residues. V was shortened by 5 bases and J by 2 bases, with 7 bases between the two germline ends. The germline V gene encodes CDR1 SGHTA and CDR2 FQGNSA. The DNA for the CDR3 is TGTGCCAGCAGCCTACCGGGCAATCAGCCCCAGCATTTT. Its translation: CASSLPGNQPQHF.

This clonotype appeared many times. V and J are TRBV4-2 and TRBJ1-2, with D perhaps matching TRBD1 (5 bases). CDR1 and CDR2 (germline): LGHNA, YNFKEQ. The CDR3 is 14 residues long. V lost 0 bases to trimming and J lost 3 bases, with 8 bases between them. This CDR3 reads CASSQELGDYGYTF. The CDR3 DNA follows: TGTGCCAGCAGCCAAGAATTAGGGGACTATGGCTACACCTTC.

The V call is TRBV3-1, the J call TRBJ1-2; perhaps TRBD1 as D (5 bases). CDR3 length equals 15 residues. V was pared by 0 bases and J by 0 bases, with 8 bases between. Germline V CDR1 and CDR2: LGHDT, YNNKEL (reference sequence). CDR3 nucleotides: TGTGCCAGCAGCCAAGAGGGGACTTCTAACTATGGCTACACCTTC. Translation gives CASSQEGTSNYGYTF.

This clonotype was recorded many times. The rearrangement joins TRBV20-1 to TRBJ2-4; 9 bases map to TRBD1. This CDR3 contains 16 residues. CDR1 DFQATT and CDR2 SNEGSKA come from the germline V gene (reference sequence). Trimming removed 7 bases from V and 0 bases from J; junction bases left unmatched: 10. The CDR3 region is CSVPGGTGLAKNIQYF. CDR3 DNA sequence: TGCAGTGTCCCGGGCGGGACAGGGCTAGCCAAAAACATTCAGTACTTC.

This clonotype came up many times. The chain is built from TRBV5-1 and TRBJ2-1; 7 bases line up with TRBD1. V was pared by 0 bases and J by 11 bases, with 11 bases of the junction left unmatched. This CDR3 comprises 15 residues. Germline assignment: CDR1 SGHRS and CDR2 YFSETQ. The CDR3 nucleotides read TGCGCCAGCAGCTTGGTGGGACAGACAACAATGAAGCAGTTCTTC. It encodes CASSLVGQTTMKQFF.

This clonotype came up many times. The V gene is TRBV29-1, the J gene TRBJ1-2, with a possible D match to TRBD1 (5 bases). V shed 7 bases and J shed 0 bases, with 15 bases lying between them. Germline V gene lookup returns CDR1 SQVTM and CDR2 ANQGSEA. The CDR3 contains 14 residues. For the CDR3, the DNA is TGCAGCGCCGGGGGGTCCCCCGCTAACTATGGCTACACCTTC. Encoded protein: CSAGGSPANYGYTF.

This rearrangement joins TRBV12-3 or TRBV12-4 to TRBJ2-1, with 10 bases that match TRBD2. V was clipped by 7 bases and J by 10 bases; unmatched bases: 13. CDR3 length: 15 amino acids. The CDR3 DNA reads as TGTGCCAGCAAAACGGGGAGCGGGAGGGCCAGGGAGCAGTTCTTC. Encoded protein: CASKTGSGRAREQFF.

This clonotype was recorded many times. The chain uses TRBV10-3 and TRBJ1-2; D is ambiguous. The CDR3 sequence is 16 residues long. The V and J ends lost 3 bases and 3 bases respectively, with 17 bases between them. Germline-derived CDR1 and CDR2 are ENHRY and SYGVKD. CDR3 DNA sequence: TGTGCCATCAGTGAACTGCAGAACAATCAACACTATGGCTACACCTTC. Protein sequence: CAISELQNNQHYGYTF.

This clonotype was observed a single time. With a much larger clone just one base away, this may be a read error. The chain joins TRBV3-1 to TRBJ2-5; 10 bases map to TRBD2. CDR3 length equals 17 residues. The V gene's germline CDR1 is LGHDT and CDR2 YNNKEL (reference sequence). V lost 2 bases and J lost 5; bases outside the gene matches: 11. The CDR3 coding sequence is TGTGCCAGCAGCCAAATCGGGACTAGCGTCGTTCCGGAGACCCAGTACTTC. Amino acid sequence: CASSQIGTSVVPETQYF.

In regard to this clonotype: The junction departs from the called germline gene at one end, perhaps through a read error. Here the CDR3 reads CASSLRGGQETRYF. The CDR3 region has the DNA TGTGCCAGCAGTTTGCGGGGGGGCCAAGAGACCCGGTACTTC. V and J are TRBV28 and TRBJ2-5; 9 bases agree with TRBD2. This CDR3 is built from 14 residues. Germline lookup yields CDR1 MDHEN and CDR2 SYDVKM.